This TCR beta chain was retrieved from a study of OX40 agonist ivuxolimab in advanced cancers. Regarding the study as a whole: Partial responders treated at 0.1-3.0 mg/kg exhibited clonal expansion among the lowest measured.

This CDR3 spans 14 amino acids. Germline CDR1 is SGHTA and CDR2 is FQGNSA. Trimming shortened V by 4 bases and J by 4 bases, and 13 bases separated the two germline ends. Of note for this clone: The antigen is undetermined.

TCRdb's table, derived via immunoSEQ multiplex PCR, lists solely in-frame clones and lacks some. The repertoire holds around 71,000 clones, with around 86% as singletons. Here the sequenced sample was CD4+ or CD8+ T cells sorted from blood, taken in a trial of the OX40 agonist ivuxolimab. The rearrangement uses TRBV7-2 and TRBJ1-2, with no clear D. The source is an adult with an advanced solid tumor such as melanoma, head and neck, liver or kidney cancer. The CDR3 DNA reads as TGTGCCAGCAGCTCATCAAGGGTGGCCTATGGCTACACCTTC. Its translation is CASSSSRVAYGYTF.